This T cell receptor beta chain was retrieved from a study of cytomegalovirus exposure and HLA in healthy donors. This PCR relied on a set of 60 Vbeta primers and 13 Jbeta primers. As processed by the authors: There were 80 million to 95 million unique TCR beta chains by a later count, and around 10 million of them were shared. Here immunoSEQ multiplex PCR was the method, and the copy in TCRdb shows in-frame clones only, minus some. The DNA gave D and trimming, while V, J and clone size come from that table. The sample records some 160,000 clones, over 75% being singletons. This clone was seen a few times. Its antigen remains unknown. General study findings and limits: The study designated 150 or so TCR beta chains cytomegalovirus-associated.

J lost 8 bases, V lost 4 bases, and 13 bases had no gene match. Looked up from germline, CDR1 is MNHEY and CDR2 is SVGAGI. This CDR3 spans 15 amino acids. This chain links TRBV6-5 with TRBJ1-2; TRBD1 matches 7 bases. Sequencing used PBMCs. This TCR came from a male donor in good health and CMV-seronegative. CDR3 sequence reads: CASSFLGDRARGYTF. The CDR3 nucleotides read TGTGCCAGCAGTTTCCTGGGGGACAGAGCTAGAGGCTACACCTTC.